The rows below give T cell receptor beta chains drawn from one sample of a study of T-cell memory formation after mild COVID-19. Each CDR3 protein gets one entry after TCRdb re-called the 5' RACE reads with MiXCR. The table shows about 430,000 distinct CDR3 sequences, with about 24% occurring only once. Material for sequencing was PBMCs or a T cell subset sorted from them (not recorded which). The receptors originated from an adult woman who had mild COVID-19 (a few samples of this study predate the infection). Cell type and time point are not known. The conserved cysteine and the conserved F or W are not part of the CDR3 here. Clone size is shown for a subset of rows, as once, few, many or a class of expanded clone.

j_call: TRBJ1-4; v_call: TRBV9; clone_size: .; cdr3_aa: ASSVVNNPRETNEKLF
j_call: TRBJ2-3; v_call: TRBV10-3; clone_size: .; cdr3_aa: AIRDSGGSTDTQY
j_call: TRBJ1-2; v_call: TRBV4-1; clone_size: few; cdr3_aa: ASSQGLGEYYGYT
j_call: TRBJ2-5; v_call: TRBV15; clone_size: .; cdr3_aa: ATSRAGGTSGGETQY
j_call: TRBJ2-7; v_call: TRBV12-3/TRBV12-4; clone_size: .; cdr3_aa: ASSPGGGYFSTGYDEQY
j_call: TRBJ1-3; v_call: TRBV5-1; clone_size: .; cdr3_aa: ASSSQGSVSGNTIY
j_call: TRBJ2-2; v_call: TRBV4-2; clone_size: .; cdr3_aa: ASSHAAGAGTGELF
j_call: TRBJ2-1; v_call: TRBV5-1; clone_size: few; cdr3_aa: ASRAVILEGNEQF
j_call: TRBJ1-6; v_call: TRBV4-3; clone_size: few; cdr3_aa: ASSLGTDNSPLH
j_call: TRBJ2-2; v_call: TRBV19; clone_size: .; cdr3_aa: ASRVSIGPLNTGELF
j_call: TRBJ2-1; v_call: TRBV4-2; clone_size: .; cdr3_aa: ASSQGKGGSSYNEQF
j_call: TRBJ2-1; v_call: TRBV3-1; clone_size: .; cdr3_aa: ASSPTSGRHNEQF
j_call: TRBJ2-5; v_call: TRBV12-3/TRBV12-4; clone_size: few; cdr3_aa: ASSHTSGEETQY
j_call: TRBJ1-5; v_call: TRBV10-3; clone_size: .; cdr3_aa: AISEPGTGGQPQH
j_call: TRBJ1-1; v_call: TRBV6-5; clone_size: few; cdr3_aa: ASEGQGLNTEAF
j_call: TRBJ2-7; v_call: TRBV3-1; clone_size: few; cdr3_aa: ASSQVGAEQY
j_call: TRBJ2-7; v_call: TRBV5-1; clone_size: .; cdr3_aa: ASSLAGTGVTPYEQY
j_call: TRBJ1-1; v_call: TRBV29-1; clone_size: few; cdr3_aa: SVVRDRGAEAF
j_call: TRBJ2-5; v_call: TRBV2; clone_size: .; cdr3_aa: ASSEIVGLPPGTQY
j_call: TRBJ1-1; v_call: TRBV12-3/TRBV12-4; clone_size: .; cdr3_aa: ASSFLGHDTEAF
j_call: TRBJ2-5; v_call: TRBV20-1; clone_size: few; cdr3_aa: SAKQRQGMQTQY
j_call: TRBJ2-7; v_call: TRBV2; clone_size: .; cdr3_aa: ASSATSDEQY
j_call: TRBJ1-1; v_call: TRBV7-8; clone_size: few; cdr3_aa: ASRTPSVLDTEAF
j_call: TRBJ2-5; v_call: TRBV24-1; clone_size: .; cdr3_aa: ATSESGTGQETQY
j_call: TRBJ2-7; v_call: TRBV20-1; clone_size: few; cdr3_aa: SARDLAGSSSYEQY
j_call: TRBJ2-1; v_call: TRBV7-9; clone_size: .; cdr3_aa: ASSLAKGNEQF
j_call: TRBJ2-2; v_call: TRBV7-2; clone_size: few; cdr3_aa: ASTAKRLNTGELF
j_call: TRBJ1-1; v_call: TRBV4-1; clone_size: .; cdr3_aa: ASSQDDPPDTEAF
j_call: TRBJ1-6; v_call: TRBV6-6; clone_size: few; cdr3_aa: ASSSSREDSPLH
j_call: TRBJ2-7; v_call: TRBV6-5; clone_size: few; cdr3_aa: ASSSSDRVYEQY
j_call: TRBJ2-7; v_call: TRBV5-6; clone_size: .; cdr3_aa: ASSWELLAETYEQY
j_call: TRBJ2-4; v_call: TRBV12-3/TRBV12-4; clone_size: .; cdr3_aa: ASTLSGQGTIQY
j_call: TRBJ1-3; v_call: TRBV7-6; clone_size: .; cdr3_aa: ASSPWGEGNTIY
j_call: TRBJ1-4; v_call: TRBV3-1; clone_size: .; cdr3_aa: ASSQDGTALNEKLF
j_call: TRBJ2-5; v_call: TRBV20-1; clone_size: few; cdr3_aa: SATPGTGDQETQY
j_call: TRBJ2-7; v_call: TRBV6-2/TRBV6-3; clone_size: .; cdr3_aa: ASSYSFRAGGPFEQY
j_call: TRBJ2-1; v_call: TRBV10-3; clone_size: .; cdr3_aa: AIASGTPWNEQF
j_call: TRBJ1-6; v_call: TRBV15; clone_size: .; cdr3_aa: ATSRLQGADSPLH
j_call: TRBJ2-7; v_call: TRBV9; clone_size: .; cdr3_aa: ASSDGPYEQY
j_call: TRBJ2-5; v_call: TRBV20-1; clone_size: .; cdr3_aa: SAPRGSGVGETQY
j_call: TRBJ2-7; v_call: TRBV9; clone_size: .; cdr3_aa: ASGPGTGQYEQY
j_call: TRBJ2-3; v_call: TRBV4-2; clone_size: .; cdr3_aa: ASSQAPGLAGGFMDTQY
j_call: TRBJ1-2; v_call: TRBV20-1; clone_size: .; cdr3_aa: STHPQGPLTYGYT
j_call: TRBJ2-3; v_call: TRBV4-3; clone_size: .; cdr3_aa: ASSQDRPAGLVDTQY
j_call: TRBJ2-6; v_call: TRBV6-2/TRBV6-3; clone_size: many; cdr3_aa: ASSSTGTGANVLT
j_call: TRBJ1-1; v_call: TRBV25-1; clone_size: .; cdr3_aa: ASSDLRRAF
j_call: TRBJ2-3; v_call: TRBV5-1; clone_size: many; cdr3_aa: ASSLHRTDTQY
j_call: TRBJ2-5; v_call: TRBV20-1; clone_size: many; cdr3_aa: SASSPILTETQY
j_call: TRBJ1-3; v_call: TRBV6-6; clone_size: .; cdr3_aa: ASSYGGVGGSGNTIY
j_call: TRBJ1-4; v_call: TRBV9; clone_size: .; cdr3_aa: ASSVGQGAYEKLF
j_call: TRBJ2-3; v_call: TRBV7-6; clone_size: few; cdr3_aa: ASSLATASGGADTQY
j_call: TRBJ2-7; v_call: TRBV5-1; clone_size: .; cdr3_aa: ASSPRPAGAGAYEQY
j_call: TRBJ1-5; v_call: TRBV12-3/TRBV12-4; clone_size: few; cdr3_aa: ASSLRMFTNQPQH
j_call: TRBJ1-6; v_call: TRBV5-6; clone_size: .; cdr3_aa: ASSLNRVPSWSPLH
j_call: TRBJ2-1; v_call: TRBV25-1; clone_size: few; cdr3_aa: ASSDPARGNEQF